The present entry profiles one T cell receptor (beta chain) with its context. Its antigen is as yet unknown. These data are taken from a study of identical twins. Study-wide results and caveats: Abundant beta clonotypes from cord blood bore fewer insertions; memory repertoires lacked this pattern. Twin sharing of out-of-frame TCR alpha was underestimated by models in monozygotic pairs.

The CDR3 extends over 15 amino acids. V was pared by 0 bases and J by 2 bases, with 8 bases between. The germline CDR1 and CDR2 sequences are MNHEY and SVGAGI. A universal primer site was added by template switching, and unique molecular identifiers were carried by the cDNA. One entry per CDR3 protein results from TCRdb running MiXCR on the 5' RACE reads. The data show 200,000 to 300,000 distinct CDR3 sequences, 7% to 8.5% seen once. These data were also filed under a second study, of yellow fever vaccine responses in identical twins.

This TCR was sampled from a woman younger than 30 in good health. The J gene is TRBJ1-5, the V gene TRBV6-5; D remains ambiguous. Sequenced: CD8+ T cells sorted from blood. CDR3 residues: CASSYSWAGNQPQHF. The CDR3 DNA reads as TGTGCCAGCAGTTACTCATGGGCCGGCAATCAGCCCCAGCATTTT.